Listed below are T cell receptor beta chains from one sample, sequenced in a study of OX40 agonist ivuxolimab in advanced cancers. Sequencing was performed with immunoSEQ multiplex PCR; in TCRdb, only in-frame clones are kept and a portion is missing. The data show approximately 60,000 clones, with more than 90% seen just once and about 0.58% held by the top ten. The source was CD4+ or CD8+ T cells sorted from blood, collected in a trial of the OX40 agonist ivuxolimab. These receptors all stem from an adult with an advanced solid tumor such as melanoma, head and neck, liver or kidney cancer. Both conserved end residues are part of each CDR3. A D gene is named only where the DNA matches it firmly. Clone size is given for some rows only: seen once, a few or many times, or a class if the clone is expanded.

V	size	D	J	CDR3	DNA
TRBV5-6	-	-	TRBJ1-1	CASSLSPGTNTEAFF	TGTGCCAGCAGCTTGTCGCCGGGTACGAACACTGAAGCTTTCTTT
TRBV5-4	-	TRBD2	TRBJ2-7	CASIPGLAGFSYEQYF	TGTGCCAGCATCCCGGGACTAGCGGGGTTCTCCTACGAGCAGTACTTC
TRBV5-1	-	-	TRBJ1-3	CASSPQDGNTIYF	TGCGCCAGCAGCCCGCAGGATGGAAACACCATATATTTT
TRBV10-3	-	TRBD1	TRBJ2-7	CAISESLGQGYEQYF	TGTGCCATCAGTGAGTCCTTGGGACAGGGGTACGAGCAGTACTTC
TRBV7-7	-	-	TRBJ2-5	CASSLGGGAGSETQYF	TGTGCTAGCAGCTTAGGCGGGGGCGCGGGATCAGAGACCCAGTACTTC
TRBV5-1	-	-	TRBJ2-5	CASSFDLLARETQYF	TGCGCCAGCAGCTTTGATCTCCTAGCGAGAGAGACCCAGTACTTC
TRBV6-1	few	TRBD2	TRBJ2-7	CASSERASGVYEQYF	TGTGCCAGCAGTGAAAGGGCTAGCGGGGTCTACGAGCAGTACTTC
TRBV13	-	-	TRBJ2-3	CASSPPQSTDTQYF	TGTGCCAGCAGCCCCCCGCAGAGCACAGATACGCAGTATTTT
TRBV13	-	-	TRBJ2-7	CASSRGGSSYEQYF	TGTGCCAGCAGCCGTGGAGGGAGCTCCTACGAGCAGTACTTC
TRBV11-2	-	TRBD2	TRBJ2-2	CASSLEGLAGNTGELFF	TGTGCCAGCAGCTTAGAAGGACTAGCGGGCAACACCGGGGAGCTGTTTTTT
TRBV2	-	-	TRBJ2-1	CASRAGYNEQFF	TGTGCCAGCAGGGCGGGGTACAATGAGCAGTTCTTC
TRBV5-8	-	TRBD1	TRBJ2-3	CASSRTGWSTDTQYF	TGTGCCAGCAGCCGGACAGGGTGGAGCACAGATACGCAGTATTTT
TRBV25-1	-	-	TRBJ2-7	CASTRPSSYEQYF	TGTGCCAGCACAAGACCCAGCTCCTACGAGCAGTACTTC
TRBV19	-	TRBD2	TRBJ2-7	CASSTLAGGRYEQYF	TGTGCCAGTAGTACCTTAGCGGGGGGCCGATACGAGCAGTACTTC
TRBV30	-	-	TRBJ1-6	CAWSVRGQGNSPLHF	TGTGCCTGGAGTGTACGGGGGCAGGGTAATTCACCCCTCCACTTT
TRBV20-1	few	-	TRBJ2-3	CSALLTDTQYF	TGCAGTGCCCTCCTCACAGATACGCAGTATTTT
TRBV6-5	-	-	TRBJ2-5	CASSGLETQYF	TGTGCCAGCAGTGGCCTGGAGACCCAGTACTTC
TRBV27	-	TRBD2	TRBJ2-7	CASKIAGAFGEQYF	TGTGCCAGCAAGATAGCGGGAGCTTTTGGCGAGCAGTACTTC
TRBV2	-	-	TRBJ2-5	CARGGSNLQETQYF	TGTGCCAGGGGGGGCAGTAACCTTCAAGAGACCCAGTACTTC
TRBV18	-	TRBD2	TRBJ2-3	CASSPSGAGGYDTQYF	TGTGCCAGCTCTCCGTCTGGCGCGGGAGGGTATGATACGCAGTATTTT
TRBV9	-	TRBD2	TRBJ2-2	CASSVGLAGNTGELFF	TGTGCCAGCAGCGTAGGACTAGCGGGAAACACCGGGGAGCTGTTTTTT